The present TCR beta chain was sequenced within a study of blood T cell repertoires in COVID-19. Whole-study context: Collection of acute and convalescent COVID-19 samples took place in the United States, Italy and Spain. T cells, B-cell-depleted T cells, or PBMCs supplied cDNA or gDNA.

In the original analysis: How many nucleated cells were present was estimated from reference gene primer amplification. Generated by immunoSEQ multiplex PCR, the TCRdb table keeps only in-frame clones and is missing some. Clone size and V and J calls were adopted from that table, with D and trimming inferred from the DNA. The data contain 90,000 to 130,000 clones, roughly 86% of them singletons. Germline V gene lookup returns CDR1 SGHTA and CDR2 FQGNSA. This CDR3 has 13 amino acids. Deletions cut 1 base from V and 8 bases from J, with 11 bases between. The material sequenced was peripheral blood. The rearrangement links TRBV7-2 to TRBJ1-1; D unresolved. The TCR was taken from a man aged 35 to 55 with acute or convalescent COVID-19. CDR3 DNA sequence: TGTGCCAGCAGCTTAGGATTGGCAGTCGAAGCTTTCTTT. This translates into CASSLGLAVEAFF.